The 24 T cell receptor beta chains listed next were all sequenced from one sample in a study of T-cell reconstitution after alpha-beta-depleted transplantation in children. As it was prepared, the TCRbeta library received unique molecular identifiers. TCRdb passed the PCR reads through MiXCR, listing each CDR3 protein once. The sample holds 400,000 to 550,000 distinct CDR3 sequences, 10% to 13% seen once. The source material was PBMCs, sampled before TCRalphabeta/CD19-depleted stem cell transplant. These receptors all come from a child aged 2-15 years with inherited bone marrow failure, due to receive a stem cell transplant.

This clonotype was counted between two and nine times. The genes are TRBV20-1 and TRBJ2-2; 12 nucleotides align to TRBD1. The J segment lost 5 bases and the V segment lost 6 bases, leaving 7 bases of the junction unmatched. The CDR3 runs to 15 residues. CDR1 DFQATT and CDR2 SNEGSKA come from the germline V gene (reference sequence). CDR3 nucleotides: TGCAGTGCAAAAGGGACAGGGGGCCGTACCGGGGAGCTGTTTTTT. Its translation is CSAKGTGGRTGELFF.

This clonotype appeared many times. The gene calls are TRBV7-9 and TRBJ2-3; D is possibly TRBD2 (5 bases). Trimming shortened V by 5 bases and J by 2 bases, and 17 bases separated the two germline ends. Germline CDR1 and CDR2: SEHNR and FQNEAQ (reference sequence). The CDR3 is 16 amino acids. The CDR3: CASSLSHDDYTDTQYF. The CDR3 region has the DNA TGTGCCAGCAGCCTCAGTCATGACGACTACACAGATACGCAGTATTTT. The whole variable domain, remainder taken from reference TRBV7-9 and TRBJ2-3, is DTGVSQNPRHKITKRGQNVTFRCDPISEHNRLYWYRQTLGQGPEFLTYFQNEAQLEKSRLLSDRFSAERPKGSFSTLEIQRTEQGDSAMYLCASSLSHDDYTDTQYFGPGTRLTVL.

The CDR3 coding sequence is TGTGCCAGCAGCCGACAGGGTTGGAGTGAAAAACTGTTTTTT. It codes for CASSRQGWSEKLFF. This chain joins TRBV7-8 and TRBJ1-4; TRBD1 matches 7 bases. CDR1 and CDR2 (germline): SGHVS, FQNEAQ. CDR3 length: 14 amino acids. J lost 7 bases, V lost 5 bases, and 7 bases had no gene match.

This clonotype has just a few counts. V and J are TRBV30 and TRBJ2-2; D is unclear. There are 11 residues in the CDR3. The V end lost 0 bases, the J end lost 7 bases, and 3 bases lay between the germline ends. The germline gives CDR1 GTSNPN, CDR2 SVGIG (reference sequence). CDR3 bases: TGTGCCTGGAGTGTACTCGGGGAGCTGTTTTTT. Its protein is CAWSVLGELFF.

This clonotype was counted a few times. The rearrangement uses TRBV12-3 or TRBV12-4 and TRBJ2-1, with a tentative D call TRBD1 (6 bases). V was pared by 4 bases and J by 8 bases, with 12 bases between. CDR3 length: 13 amino acids. For the CDR3, the DNA is TGTGCCAGCAGTTCGAACAGGGTAGATGAGCAGTTCTTC. Its translation: CASSSNRVDEQFF.

For this clonotype: It may be a read error: a sequence one base away is much more abundant. V and J are TRBV6-4 and TRBJ2-1; D gene ambiguous. This CDR3 region has 18 residues. Trimming pared 8 bases from V and 0 bases from J, leaving 23 bases between. CDR1 is MRHNA and CDR2 is SNTAGT in the germline V gene. The chain's CDR3 is CASCFPSSGLSSYNEQFF. The CDR3 region has the DNA TGTGCCAGCTGTTTCCCCAGCAGTGGCCTGAGCTCCTACAATGAGCAGTTCTTC.

At least ten counts were recorded for this clonotype. The V gene is TRBV7-9, the J gene TRBJ1-1; D remains unclear. V was pared by 1 base and J by 1 base, with 10 bases between. Germline CDR1 is SEHNR and CDR2 is FQNEAQ (reference sequence). This CDR3 contains 15 residues. In nucleotides, the CDR3 is TGTGCCAGCAGCTTAGGGTGGGGTGGGAACACTGAAGCTTTCTTT. As protein: CASSLGWGGNTEAFF. The entire variable domain, with the rest obtained from reference TRBV7-9 and TRBJ1-1, is as follows: DTGVSQNPRHKITKRGQNVTFRCDPISEHNRLYWYRQTLGQGPEFLTYFQNEAQLEKSRLLSDRFSAERPKGSFSTLEIQRTEQGDSAMYLCASSLGWGGNTEAFFGQGTRLTVV.

In its sample, this clonotype was seen many times. The chain links TRBV11-2 to TRBJ2-3; 7 bases match TRBD2. CDR1 SGHAT and CDR2 FQNNGV come from the germline V gene. This CDR3 region has 16 residues. The J segment lost 2 bases and the V segment lost 1 base, leaving 6 bases of the junction unmatched. In DNA, the CDR3 is TGTGCCAGCAGCTTAGTTCCTAGCGGCTTCACAGATACGCAGTATTTT. Its translation is CASSLVPSGFTDTQYF.

This clonotype was recorded only once. Possible read error: a much larger clone is one base away. This chain joins TRBV29-1 and TRBJ2-3; TRBD1 aligns across 7 bases. The trim removed 7 bases at V and 2 bases at J, leaving 9 bases unmatched. Germline CDR1 and CDR2: SQVTM and ANQGSEA. CDR3 length: 14 residues. The CDR3 spells CSGFDRVATDTQYF. The CDR3 DNA is TGCAGCGGCTTTGACAGGGTAGCCACAGATACGCAGTATTTT.

This clonotype has a count of ten or more. This chain links TRBV5-1 with TRBJ2-7; 8 positions agree with TRBD2. Per the germline V gene, CDR1 is SGHRS and CDR2 is YFSETQ. The CDR3 has 15 residues. After removal of 2 bases from V and 2 bases from J, the junction contained 6 bases not matched to a gene. The CDR3 loop is CASSLERELPYEQYF. CDR3 DNA: TGCGCCAGCAGCTTAGAGCGGGAGCTCCCCTACGAGCAGTACTTC. The complete variable domain, with remaining parts taken from reference TRBV5-1 and TRBJ2-7, reads KAGVTQTPRYLIKTRGQQVTLSCSPISGHRSVSWYQQTPGQGLQFLFEYFSETQRNKGNFPGRFSGRQFSNSRSEMNVSTLELGDSALYLCASSLERELPYEQYFGPGTRLTVT.

Concerning this clonotype itself: This sequence may be a read error, since a much larger clone differs from it by one base. The chain links TRBV4-3 to TRBJ2-1; 9 bases align to TRBD2. Germline CDR1 reads LGHNA; CDR2 reads YSLEER. V shed 1 base and J 6 bases; nucleotides not matched to a gene: 4. The CDR3 sequence is 15 residues long. In DNA form, the CDR3 reads TGCGCCAGCAGCCAAGCTAGCGGGATGGGCAATGAGCAGTTCTTC. Protein: CASSQASGMGNEQFF.

At least ten counts were recorded for this clonotype. In this CDR3 the conserved last residue, phenylalanine or tryptophan, is missing, so a read error is likely. It is unclear where the CDR3 begins or ends on the DNA, so no DNA is shown, and the CDR3 is as TCRdb lists it. The chain employs TRBV20-1 and TRBJ2-7; the DNA was not used to check the table's D call, TRBD2. Germline assignment: CDR1 DFQATT and CDR2 SNEGSKA (reference sequence). Inclusive of both ends, the CDR3 amounts to 13 amino acids. CDR3 amino acids: CSASRLAGALGSL.

This clonotype has ten or more counts. V usage is TRBV27 and J usage is TRBJ2-1, with D tentatively TRBD2 (5 bases). Germline values: CDR1 MNHEY, CDR2 SMNVEV (reference sequence). Trimming stripped 5 bases from V and 6 bases from J, with 20 bases between. The CDR3 runs 16 residues. As DNA, the CDR3 is TGTGCCAGCAGTCCCTATGGTAGCGATCAAAGCAATGAGCAGTTCTTC. Its protein product is CASSPYGSDQSNEQFF.

This clonotype was seen at least ten times. The DNA of the CDR3 is TGTGCCAGTTACCCGGGACAAGAATTCAATGAGCAGTTCTTC. Encoded protein: CASYPGQEFNEQFF. This chain uses TRBV28 with TRBJ2-1; perhaps TRBD1 as D (6 bases). The CDR3 extends over 14 amino acids. The germline V and J ends were trimmed by 9 bases and 6 bases, with 18 bases remaining between them. The germline CDR1 and CDR2 sequences are MDHEN and SYDVKM.

This clonotype was counted ten times or more. The chain carries TRBV9 and TRBJ2-2; D ambiguous. Trimming cost V 0 bases and J 0 bases, with 3 bases left between them. The germline gives CDR1 SGDLS, CDR2 YYNGEE. The CDR3 covers 14 residues. CDR3 DNA: TGTGCCAGCAGCGTAGGGGCGAACACCGGGGAGCTGTTTTTT. The encoded protein is CASSVGANTGELFF.

To note about this clonotype: At one boundary the junction diverges from the germline segment, which might be a read error. The chain combines TRBV27 with TRBJ2-1, with D unresolved. The CDR3 covers 13 residues. Germline CDR1 reads MNHEY; CDR2 reads SMNVEV (reference sequence). The CDR3 coding sequence is TGTGCCGGCAGTTTAGCCGGCTACAATGAGCAGTTCTTC. Its translation is CAGSLAGYNEQFF.

The CDR3 bases are TGTGCCAGCAGCCGTGGACTAGCGGGAGCTCTTAGTGAGCAGTTCTTC. Translated: CASSRGLAGALSEQFF. V and J are TRBV7-2 and TRBJ2-1; 13 nucleotides match TRBD2. The CDR3 spans 16 residues. Germline V gene data show CDR1 as SGHTA and CDR2 as FQGNSA. The V and J ends lost 5 bases and 9 bases, in that order; junction bases with no gene match: 10.

This clonotype came up many times. The chain couples TRBV6-5 to TRBJ1-2; TRBD1 agrees at 7 bases. The CDR3 consists of 12 residues. Trimming took 5 bases from V and 5 from J; bases not matched to a gene: 2. Germline CDR1 and CDR2: MNHEY and SVGAGI. The DNA of the CDR3 is TGTGCCAGCAGTACAGGGGATTATGGCTACACCTTC. This encodes CASSTGDYGYTF.

This clonotype has at least ten counts. The rearrangement joins TRBV19 to TRBJ1-1; D may be TRBD1 (5 bases). The CDR3 length is 12 residues. V lost 9 bases to trimming and J lost 4 bases, with 12 bases between them. Germline loops: CDR1 LNHDA, CDR2 SQIVND (reference sequence). Here the CDR3 reads CASRPGSTEAFF. The CDR3 nucleotides read TGTGCCAGCAGACCAGGGTCCACTGAAGCTTTCTTT.

The V gene is TRBV28, the J gene TRBJ2-1, with a possible D match to TRBD1 (6 bases). CDR1 is MDHEN and CDR2 is SYDVKM in the germline V gene. Trimming removed 2 bases at V and 4 bases at J, with 21 bases between. This CDR3 contains 18 residues. The CDR3 DNA sequence: TGTGCCAGCAGTTTAGTTATTTTCGGGTTGGGACAATACAATGAGCAGTTCTTC. Its protein product is CASSLVIFGLGQYNEQFF.

Note on this clonotype: A much larger clone sits a single nucleotide away, making a read error possible. The chain uses TRBV12-3 or TRBV12-4 and TRBJ2-1; D perhaps matches TRBD1 (6 bases). Deletions cut 6 bases from V and 12 bases from J, with 15 bases between. The CDR3 is 12 amino acids. CDR3 protein: CASRDTGIVQFF. CDR3 nucleotide sequence: TGTGCCAGCAGGGATACAGGGATTGTGCAGTTCTTC.

This clonotype was counted between two and nine times. The J gene is TRBJ2-5, the V gene TRBV20-1; 10 nucleotides line up with TRBD1. V lost 2 bases, J lost 2 bases, and 5 bases stayed unmatched. CDR1 and CDR2 (germline): DFQATT, SNEGSKA (reference sequence). CDR3 size: 15 residues. The CDR3 DNA follows: TGCAGTGCTAGACGTGGGACAGGGGCTCAAGAGACCCAGTACTTC. It is translated as CSARRGTGAQETQYF.

This clonotype was seen only a few times. The chain couples TRBV27 to TRBJ2-5, with 9 nucleotides matching TRBD2. The CDR3 extends over 17 amino acids. V shed 2 bases, J shed 3 bases, and the junction held 10 bases outside the gene matches. Looked up from germline, CDR1 is MNHEY and CDR2 is SMNVEV (reference sequence). CDR3 amino acids: CASSLQGPGGGEETQYF. The DNA for the CDR3 is TGTGCCAGCAGTTTACAGGGACCGGGCGGGGGGGAAGAGACCCAGTACTTC.

This clonotype was detected many times. CDR3 loop: CASSPRGGRIHEQYF. CDR3 DNA: TGTGCCAGCAGCCCCCGCGGGGGGCGGATCCACGAGCAGTACTTC. This chain joins TRBV6-2 or TRBV6-3 and TRBJ2-7, with TRBD2 matching 8 bases. Germline assignment: CDR1 MNHEY and CDR2 SVGEGT. The V segment lost 6 bases and the J segment 5 bases; nucleotides outside the gene matches: 12. The CDR3 consists of 15 residues.